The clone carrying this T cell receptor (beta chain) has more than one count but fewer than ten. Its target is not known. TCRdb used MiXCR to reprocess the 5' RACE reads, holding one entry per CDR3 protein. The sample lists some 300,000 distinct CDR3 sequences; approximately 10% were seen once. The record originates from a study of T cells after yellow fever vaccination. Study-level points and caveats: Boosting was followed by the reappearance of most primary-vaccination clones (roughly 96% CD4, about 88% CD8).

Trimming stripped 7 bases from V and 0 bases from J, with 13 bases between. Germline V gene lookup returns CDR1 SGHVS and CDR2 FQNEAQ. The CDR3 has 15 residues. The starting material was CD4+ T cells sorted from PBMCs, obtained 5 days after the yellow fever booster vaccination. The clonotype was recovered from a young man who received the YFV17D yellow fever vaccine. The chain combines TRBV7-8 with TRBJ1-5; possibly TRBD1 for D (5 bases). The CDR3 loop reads CASTPRGGSNQPQHF. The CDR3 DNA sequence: TGTGCCAGCACCCCCCGGGGGGGTAGCAATCAGCCCCAGCATTTT.